This is a list of T cell receptor beta chains from one sample in a study of cytomegalovirus exposure and HLA in healthy donors. Data came from immunoSEQ multiplex PCR; TCRdb stores just in-frame clones and leaves some out. This table has around 140,000 clones, around three fifths appearing once. Input material: PBMCs. These receptors all stem from a woman between 40 and 55 years old in good health and CMV-seronegative. CDR3s include the opening cysteine and the closing phenylalanine or tryptophan. The order of the fields is V gene, clone size, D gene, J gene, CDR3 DNA, CDR3 protein. The D gene is left open where the match is weak. Clone size appears in some rows only: once, few, many, or a class for an expanded clone.

V: TRBV4-3; size: NA; D: NA; J: TRBJ1-1; DNA: TGCGCCAGCAGCCAAGATGGAGCCGGCACTGAAGCTTTCTTT; CDR3: CASSQDGAGTEAFF
V: TRBV6-5; size: NA; D: TRBD1; J: TRBJ2-2; DNA: TGTGCCAGCAGTCTCCGGGACAGGAGCACCGGGGAGCTGTTTTTT; CDR3: CASSLRDRSTGELFF
V: TRBV5-1; size: NA; D: TRBD1; J: TRBJ1-1; DNA: TGCGCCAGCAGGAATTACAGGGGGATGGACACTGAAGCTTTCTTT; CDR3: CASRNYRGMDTEAFF
V: TRBV7-3; size: once; D: NA; J: TRBJ1-1; DNA: TGTGCCAGCAGCTCCGGAGGCGGGAACACTGAAGCTTTCTTT; CDR3: CASSSGGGNTEAFF
V: TRBV5-6; size: NA; D: NA; J: TRBJ2-6; DNA: TGTGCCAGCAGCTTGGACCTACAGGAGACAAACGTCCTGACTTTC; CDR3: CASSLDLQETNVLTF
V: TRBV6-5; size: NA; D: NA; J: TRBJ2-1; DNA: TGTGCCAGCAGCCTCCAGGGTGGTCAGTGGAATGAGCAGTTCTTC; CDR3: CASSLQGGQWNEQFF
V: TRBV18; size: NA; D: TRBD1; J: TRBJ1-1; DNA: TGTGCCAGCTCACGAGGGGGCGCGTTCGTGAACACTGAAGCTTTCTTT; CDR3: CASSRGGAFVNTEAFF
V: TRBV19; size: NA; D: NA; J: TRBJ1-1; DNA: TGTGCCAGTAGTATGGGCCCCCTCCCCGGAGCTTTCTTT; CDR3: CASSMGPLPGAFF
V: TRBV4-3; size: few; D: NA; J: TRBJ1-4; DNA: TGCGCCAGCAGCCAAATACTCGACAGGAGGCATTATGAAAAACTGTTTTTT; CDR3: CASSQILDRRHYEKLFF
V: TRBV7-9; size: once; D: NA; J: TRBJ2-1; DNA: TGTGCCAGCAGCTTCGACTTGGACACCGGCAATGAGCAGTTCTTC; CDR3: CASSFDLDTGNEQFF
V: TRBV5-1; size: NA; D: NA; J: TRBJ1-1; DNA: TGCGCCAGCAAAAAAGGGGGGGGGCAGAACACTGAAGCTTTCTTT; CDR3: CASKKGGGQNTEAFF
V: TRBV30; size: few; D: TRBD1; J: TRBJ1-5; DNA: TGTGCCTGGAGTCGGAGGGGGACAGCCGGAGGGCAGCCCCAGCATTTT; CDR3: CAWSRRGTAGGQPQHF